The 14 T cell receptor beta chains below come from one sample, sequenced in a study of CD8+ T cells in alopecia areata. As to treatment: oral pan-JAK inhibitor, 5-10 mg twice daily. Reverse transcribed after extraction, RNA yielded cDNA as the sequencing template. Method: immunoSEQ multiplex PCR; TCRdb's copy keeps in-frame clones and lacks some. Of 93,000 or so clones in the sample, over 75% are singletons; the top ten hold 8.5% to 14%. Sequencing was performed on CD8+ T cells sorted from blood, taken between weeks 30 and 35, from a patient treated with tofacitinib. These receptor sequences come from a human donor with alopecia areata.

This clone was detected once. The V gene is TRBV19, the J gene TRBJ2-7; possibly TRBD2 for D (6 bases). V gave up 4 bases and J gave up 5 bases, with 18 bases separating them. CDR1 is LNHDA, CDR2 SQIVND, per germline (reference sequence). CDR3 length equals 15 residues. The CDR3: CASSTAGQVLNEQYF. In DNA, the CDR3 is TGTGCCAGTAGTACCGCGGGGCAGGTCCTGAACGAGCAGTACTTC.

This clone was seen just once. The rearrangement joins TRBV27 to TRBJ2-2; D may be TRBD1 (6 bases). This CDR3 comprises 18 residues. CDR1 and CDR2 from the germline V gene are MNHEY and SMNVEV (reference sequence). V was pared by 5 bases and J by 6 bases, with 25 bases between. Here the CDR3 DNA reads TGTGCCAGCAGTCCAACTCAGGGGTCCGCATTAGTCTCCGGGGAGCTGTTTTTT. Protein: CASSPTQGSALVSGELFF.

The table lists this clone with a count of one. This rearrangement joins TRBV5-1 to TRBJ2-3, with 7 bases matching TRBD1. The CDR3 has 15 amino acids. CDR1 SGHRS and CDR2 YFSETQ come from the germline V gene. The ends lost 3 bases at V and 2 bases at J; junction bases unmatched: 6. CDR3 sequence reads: CASSSGDSPTDTQYF. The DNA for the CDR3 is TGCGCCAGCAGCTCCGGGGACAGCCCCACAGATACGCAGTATTTT.

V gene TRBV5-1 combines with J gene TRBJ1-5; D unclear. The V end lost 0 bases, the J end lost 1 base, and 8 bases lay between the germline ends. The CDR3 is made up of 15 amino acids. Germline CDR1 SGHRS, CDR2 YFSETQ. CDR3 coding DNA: TGCGCCAGCAGCTTGGAGCCTGGGAGCAATCAGCCCCAGCATTTT. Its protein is CASSLEPGSNQPQHF.

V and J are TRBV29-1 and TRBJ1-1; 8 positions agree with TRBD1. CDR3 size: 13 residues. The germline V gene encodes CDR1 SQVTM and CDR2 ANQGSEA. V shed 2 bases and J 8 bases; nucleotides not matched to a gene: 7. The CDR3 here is CSVEWTGRTEAFF. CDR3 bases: TGCAGCGTTGAATGGACAGGGCGGACCGAAGCTTTCTTT. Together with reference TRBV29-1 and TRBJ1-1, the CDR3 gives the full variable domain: SAVISQKPSRDICQRGTSLTIQCQVDSQVTMMFWYRQQPGQSLTLIATANQGSEATYESGFVIDKFPISRPNLTFSTLTVSNMSPEDSSIYLCSVEWTGRTEAFFGQGTRLTVV.

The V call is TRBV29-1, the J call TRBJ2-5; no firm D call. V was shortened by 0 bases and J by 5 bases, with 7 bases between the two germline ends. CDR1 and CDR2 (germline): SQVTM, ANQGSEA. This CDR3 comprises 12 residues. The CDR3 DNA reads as TGCAGCGTTGAAGAGGGTACGGAGACCCAGTACTTC. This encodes CSVEEGTETQYF.

This chain's CDR3 is CASSLYSPWAIGETQYF. CDR3 nucleotide sequence: TGTGCCAGCAGTTTATATTCCCCTTGGGCTATCGGCGAGACCCAGTACTTC. This sequence joins TRBV27 and TRBJ2-5; D gene ambiguous. Deletions cut 1 base from V and 5 bases from J, with 20 bases between. The CDR3 contains 17 residues. Germline V gene data show CDR1 as MNHEY and CDR2 as SMNVEV (reference sequence).

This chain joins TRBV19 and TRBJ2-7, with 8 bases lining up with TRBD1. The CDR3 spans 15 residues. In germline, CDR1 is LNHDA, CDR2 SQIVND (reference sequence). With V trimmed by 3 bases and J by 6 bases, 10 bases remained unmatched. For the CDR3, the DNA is TGTGCCAGTAGTATTCGGACAGGGTGGGCATCCGAGCAGTACTTC. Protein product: CASSIRTGWASEQYF.

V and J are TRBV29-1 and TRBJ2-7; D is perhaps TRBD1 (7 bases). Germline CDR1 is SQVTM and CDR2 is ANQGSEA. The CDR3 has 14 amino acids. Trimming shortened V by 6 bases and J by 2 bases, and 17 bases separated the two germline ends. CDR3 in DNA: TGCAGCGTCGATGCGGGACAGTCTACCTACGAGCAGTACTTC. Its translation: CSVDAGQSTYEQYF.

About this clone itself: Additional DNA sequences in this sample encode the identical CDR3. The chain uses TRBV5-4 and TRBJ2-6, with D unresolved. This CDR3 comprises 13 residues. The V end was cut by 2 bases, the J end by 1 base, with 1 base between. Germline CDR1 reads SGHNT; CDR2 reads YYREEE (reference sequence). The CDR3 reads CASSLSGANVLTF. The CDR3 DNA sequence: TGTGCCAGCAGCTTATCTGGGGCCAACGTCCTGACTTTC.

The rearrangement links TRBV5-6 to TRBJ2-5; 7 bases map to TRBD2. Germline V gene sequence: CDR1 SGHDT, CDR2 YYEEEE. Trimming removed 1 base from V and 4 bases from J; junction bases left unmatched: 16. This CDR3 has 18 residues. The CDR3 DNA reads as TGTGCCAGCAGCTTGAGCTGGGATGGCGGGAGATTGGGAGAGACCCAGTACTTC. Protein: CASSLSWDGGRLGETQYF.

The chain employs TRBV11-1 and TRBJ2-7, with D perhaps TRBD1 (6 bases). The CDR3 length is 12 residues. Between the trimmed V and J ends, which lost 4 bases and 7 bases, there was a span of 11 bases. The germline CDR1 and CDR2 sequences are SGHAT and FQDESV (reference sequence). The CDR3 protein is CASSSTGWEQYF. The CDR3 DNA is TGTGCCAGCAGCTCTACAGGGTGGGAGCAGTACTTC.

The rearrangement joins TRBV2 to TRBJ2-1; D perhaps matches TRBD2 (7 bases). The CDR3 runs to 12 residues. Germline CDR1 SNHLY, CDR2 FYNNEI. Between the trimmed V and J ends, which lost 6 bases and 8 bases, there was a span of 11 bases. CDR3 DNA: TGTGCCAGCAGGGGGGGGGCGCATGAGCAGTTCTTC. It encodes CASRGGAHEQFF.

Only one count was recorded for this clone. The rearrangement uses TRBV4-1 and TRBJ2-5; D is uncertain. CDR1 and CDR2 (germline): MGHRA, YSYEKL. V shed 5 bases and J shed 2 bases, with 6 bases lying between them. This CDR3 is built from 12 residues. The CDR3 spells CASSGQQETQYF. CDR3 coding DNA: TGCGCCAGCAGCGGGCAGCAAGAGACCCAGTACTTC.